This T cell receptor beta chain was observed in a study of OX40 agonist ivuxolimab in advanced cancers. Study-level points and caveats: The investigators did not determine what antigen specificity the expanded peripheral T cells had.

Only in-frame clones appear in the TCRdb table, and some are missing; sequencing was by immunoSEQ multiplex PCR. Of about 6,300 clones in the sample, roughly 70% were seen once. Note on this clone: Its matching antigen is unknown.

The V gene lost 5 bases and the J gene lost 0 bases, with 13 bases spanning the gap. The CDR3 runs to 15 residues. Looked up from germline, CDR1 is SGHVS and CDR2 is FNYEAQ. Material: CD4+ or CD8+ T cells sorted from blood, obtained in a trial of the OX40 agonist ivuxolimab. The sequence came from an adult with an advanced solid tumor such as melanoma, head and neck, liver or kidney cancer. This chain uses TRBV7-6 with TRBJ1-1; D unresolved. The CDR3 DNA follows: TGTGCCAGCAGCCCCTTCCCCCAGATGAACACTGAAGCTTTCTTT. It yields the protein CASSPFPQMNTEAFF.